Listed below are T cell receptor beta chains from one sample, sequenced in a study of T cells in Graves' hyperthyroidism and ophthalmopathy. TCRdb itself ran the multiplex PCR reads through MiXCR, one entry per CDR3 protein. The sample lists 300,000 to 450,000 distinct CDR3 sequences, around 16% occurring once. What was sequenced was blood. These TCRs come from a woman under 30 with Graves' hyperthyroidism that later progressed to Graves' ophthalmopathy. The CDR3 runs from the conserved cysteine through the conserved F or W. Fields, in order: V gene, J gene, D gene, clone size, CDR3 DNA, CDR3 protein. A D gene is named only where the DNA matches it firmly. The listing skips clone size in some rows; elsewhere it reads once, few, many or a size class.

TRBV7-9	TRBJ2-5	TRBD2	few	TGTGCCAGCAGCTTAGGATCCGGGACTAGCGGGATGGAGACCCAGTACTTC	CASSLGSGTSGMETQYF
TRBV19	TRBJ2-7	-	-	TGTGCCAGTAGTATAGGGCAGGGTACCTACGAGCAGTACTTC	CASSIGQGTYEQYF
TRBV12-3/TRBV12-4	TRBJ1-2	TRBD1	-	TGTGCCAGCAGGGCGACAGGGGACTATGGCTACACCTTC	CASRATGDYGYTF
TRBV19	TRBJ1-2	-	-	TGTGCCAGCAAGACTGCTTCCTGGGGCTACACCTTC	CASKTASWGYTF
TRBV20-1	TRBJ2-7	TRBD1	many	TGCAGTGCAGAGGGACAGTCCTACGAGCAGTACTTC	CSAEGQSYEQYF
TRBV2	TRBJ2-7	-	many	TGTGCCAGCAGTGAAAACCTGCTCTACGAGCAGTACTTC	CASSENLLYEQYF
TRBV6-1	TRBJ2-3	-	-	TGTGCCAGCAGCCGCGGACAGCGAGTACACTTCACAGATACGCAGTATTTT	CASSRGQRVHFTDTQYF
TRBV10-3	TRBJ2-7	TRBD1	many	TGTGCCATCAGCCCGGGACAGGTTCCCGAGCAGTACTTC	CAISPGQVPEQYF
TRBV5-6	TRBJ1-1	TRBD1	-	TGTGCCAGCAGTCGTCAGGGGGCGCGGGTGAACACTGAAGCTTTCTTT	CASSRQGARVNTEAFF
TRBV27	TRBJ2-7	-	few	TGTGCCAGCAGTTTATCAGGGGACCTCTACGAGCAGTACTTC	CASSLSGDLYEQYF
TRBV12-3/TRBV12-4	TRBJ1-1	-	many	TGTGCCAGCAGTTTAAGTACTGAAGCTTTCTTT	CASSLSTEAFF
TRBV18	TRBJ2-5	-	many	TGTGCCAGCTCACCTGCAACAGTGACCCAAGAGACCCAGTACTTC	CASSPATVTQETQYF
TRBV3-1	TRBJ2-2	-	many	TGTGCCAGCAGCCAAAGCGGGTACACCGGGGAGCTGTTTTTT	CASSQSGYTGELFF
TRBV20-1	TRBJ2-7	TRBD1	many	TGCAGTGTTGCCAGGGGGCAGGACGAGCAGTACTTC	CSVARGQDEQYF
TRBV6-6	TRBJ2-7	TRBD1	many	TGTGCCAGCAGTTACTCGCGGACAGGGAGATTGGTAGAGCAGTACTTC	CASSYSRTGRLVEQYF
TRBV28	TRBJ2-1	TRBD2	-	TGTGCCAGCAGTTTCTCCGGACTAGCGGGCCCTTACAATGAGCAGTTCTTC	CASSFSGLAGPYNEQFF
TRBV20-1	TRBJ2-7	TRBD1	many	TGCAGTGCCTGGGACAGGGACGAGCAGTACTTC	CSAWDRDEQYF
TRBV11-2	TRBJ2-7	TRBD2	-	TGTGCCAGCAGCTCTCTAGCGGGAGGTCGCGAGCAGTACTTC	CASSSLAGGREQYF
TRBV5-1	TRBJ1-1	-	many	TGCGCCAGCAAATCGTCAGGGTCTGAAGCTTTCTTT	CASKSSGSEAFF
TRBV5-1	TRBJ2-7	TRBD1	many	TGCGCCAGCAGCTACGGGACAGGGAACGAGCAGTACTTC	CASSYGTGNEQYF
TRBV5-6	TRBJ2-5	-	many	TGTGCCAGCAGCTGGGGTCAAGAGACCCAGTACTTC	CASSWGQETQYF
TRBV28	TRBJ2-7	-	-	TGTGCCAGCAGCCCTCTCGGGGTCCCCTACGAGCAGTACTTC	CASSPLGVPYEQYF
TRBV28	TRBJ2-3	-	many	TGTGCCAGCCTTCGGGAGTGGGGAGATACGCAGTATTTT	CASLREWGDTQYF
TRBV20-1	TRBJ2-5	-	many	TGCAGTGCTAGTCTCGGGACACTCCAAGAGACCCAGTACTTC	CSASLGTLQETQYF
TRBV11-2	TRBJ1-1	-	many	TGTGCCAGCAGCTTTCGCGGACGGGGGGCAGGCACTGAAGCTTTCTTT	CASSFRGRGAGTEAFF
TRBV20-1	TRBJ2-1	TRBD1	many	TGCAGTGCTGTCACCGGGACAGGGCAACATGAGCAGTTCTTC	CSAVTGTGQHEQFF
TRBV7-2	TRBJ2-3	TRBD2	many	TGTGCCAGCAGCCCACGACTAGCGGGTGAGGGGGGCACAGATACGCAGTATTTT	CASSPRLAGEGGTDTQYF
TRBV7-2	TRBJ2-7	TRBD1	few	TGTGCCAGCAGCCAAAGACAGGGGGCTTCCTACGAGCAGTACTTC	CASSQRQGASYEQYF
TRBV7-9	TRBJ2-7	TRBD1	-	TGTGCCAGCAGCCCCCTCGGACAGGGAGTCTACGAGCAGTACTTC	CASSPLGQGVYEQYF
TRBV29-1	TRBJ2-7	-	many	TGCAGCGTTGAAGAGAGGACTTACGAGCAGTACTTC	CSVEERTYEQYF
TRBV28	TRBJ2-4	-	many	TGTGCCAGCAGTACCTTACTAGATTCTAAGTACTTC	CASSTLLDSKYF
TRBV20-1	TRBJ2-3	TRBD2	once	TGCAGTGCCAGGCCGTTCCTAGCGGCTAGCACAGATACGCAGTATTTT	CSARPFLAASTDTQYF
TRBV20-1	TRBJ2-4	TRBD2	-	TGCAGTGGGACTAGCCCCGAATTACTCTTAGCCAAAAACATTCAGTACTTC	CSGTSPELLLAKNIQYF
TRBV9	TRBJ1-6	-	few	TGTGCCAGCAGCTCTAAAGCCATTTCACCCCTCCACTTT	CASSSKAISPLHF
TRBV5-1	TRBJ2-1	-	few	TGCGCCAGCAGCCGAAATGGCGACAATGAGCAGTTCTTC	CASSRNGDNEQFF
TRBV28	TRBJ2-2	-	many	TGTGCCAGCCCAAAACCCGGCAGAAGTTCCGGGGAGCTGTTTTTT	CASPKPGRSSGELFF
TRBV18	TRBJ1-6	-	few	TGTGCCAGCTCACCACCGGGGGGAGATAATTCACCCCTCCACTTT	CASSPPGGDNSPLHF
TRBV12-3/TRBV12-4	TRBJ1-6	-	many	TGTGCCAGCAGTTTTTTACAGTCACCCCTCCACTTT	CASSFLQSPLHF
TRBV12-3/TRBV12-4	TRBJ1-1	TRBD1	many	TGTGCCAGCAGTTCTCGGACAGGGATGAACACTGAAGCTTTCTTT	CASSSRTGMNTEAFF
TRBV14	TRBJ2-7	-	-	TGTGCCAGCAGCCCCACGCGGGACTCCTTTACCTACGAGCAGTACTTC	CASSPTRDSFTYEQYF
TRBV29-1	TRBJ2-6	-	few	TGCAGCGTTGGGCAGTCCTCTGGGGCCAACGTCCTGACTTTC	CSVGQSSGANVLTF
TRBV16	TRBJ2-1	TRBD2	-	TGTGCCAGCAGCCAATCTAGGCGGGGGTCCTACAATGAGCAGTTCTTC	CASSQSRRGSYNEQFF
TRBV24-1	TRBJ2-5	-	-	TGTGCCACCAGTGGCGGCGGAAAAGAGACCCAGTACTTC	CATSGGGKETQYF
TRBV7-2	TRBJ2-3	-	many	TGTGCCAGCAGCTTATTGGGGGGCGATACGCAGTATTTT	CASSLLGGDTQYF
TRBV20-1	TRBJ2-5	TRBD2	many	TGCAGTGCCATTGGACTAGCGGGAGTTTACCAAGAGACCCAGTACTTC	CSAIGLAGVYQETQYF
TRBV27	TRBJ2-7	-	-	TGTGCCAGCAGTTTAAAGGACGACTACGAGCAGTACTTC	CASSLKDDYEQYF
TRBV6-1	TRBJ2-1	TRBD1	many	TGTGCCAGCAGTCAGAGCGGGACAGGGGGCCGGAATGAGCAGTTCTTC	CASSQSGTGGRNEQFF
TRBV7-9	TRBJ2-7	TRBD1	many	TGTGCCAGCACCCCAGGGACAGGACATTACGCCTACGAGCAGTACTTC	CASTPGTGHYAYEQYF
TRBV15	TRBJ2-2	TRBD1	-	TGTGCCACCAGCAATAGACAGGGGGTTCGAGGGACCGGGGAGCTGTTTTTT	CATSNRQGVRGTGELFF
TRBV13	TRBJ2-7	-	-	TGTGCCAGCAGCTTCGGAGGTAGTACTGCCGAGCAGTACTTC	CASSFGGSTAEQYF
TRBV12-3/TRBV12-4	TRBJ2-1	-	few	TGTGCCAGCAGTTTGAAGTGGGCAGGGGACAATGAGCAGTTCTTC	CASSLKWAGDNEQFF